These T cell receptor beta chains were read from a single sample in a study of T cell repertoires in cytomegalovirus infection. TCRdb re-derived calls from the reads in MiXCR, one entry per CDR3 protein. Of 150,000 to 200,000 distinct CDR3 sequences in the sample, over 13% were seen once. What was sequenced was PBMCs. The receptors were gathered from a human donor in good health (CMV status not recorded). Some clones in this sample may be carry-over from other donors' samples. CDR3s include the opening cysteine and the closing phenylalanine or tryptophan. D genes are given only for firm matches. Some rows mark clone size as missing; the rest say once, few, many or name a class of expanded clone.

V	J	size	D	CDR3	DNA
TRBV15	TRBJ2-1	many	.	CATSPSSGEYNEQFF	TGTGCCACCAGCCCGTCAAGCGGAGAGTACAATGAGCAGTTCTTC
TRBV9	TRBJ2-3	.	TRBD2	CASSTRTSGGADTQYF	TGTGCCAGCAGCACAAGGACTAGCGGGGGGGCAGATACGCAGTATTTT
TRBV2	TRBJ1-5	.	TRBD1	CASGGDRGQGQPQHF	TGTGCCAGCGGGGGGGACAGGGGGCAGGGACAGCCCCAGCATTTT
TRBV7-2	TRBJ2-1	many	.	CASSAGGQFYNEQFF	TGTGCCAGCAGCGCCGGAGGTCAGTTTTACAATGAGCAGTTCTTC
TRBV6-1	TRBJ2-6	many	.	CASTFPQLGSGANVLTF	TGTGCCAGCACCTTCCCCCAGCTAGGGTCTGGGGCCAACGTCCTGACTTTC
TRBV6-5	TRBJ2-7	many	.	CASSYSYEGSYEQYF	TGTGCCAGCAGTTACTCCTATGAGGGATCCTACGAGCAGTACTTC
TRBV10-2	TRBJ2-3	few	.	CATTERTPDTQYF	TGCGCCACCACGGAACGGACCCCGGATACGCAGTATTTT
TRBV12-3/TRBV12-4	TRBJ1-1	many	.	CASRVKGDGWNTEAFF	TGTGCCAGCAGAGTAAAGGGGGATGGGTGGAACACTGAAGCTTTCTTT
TRBV5-4	TRBJ2-5	.	.	CASSRVPDTKETQYF	TGTGCCAGCAGCCGTGTCCCGGACACAAAAGAGACCCAGTACTTC
TRBV27	TRBJ2-7	once	TRBD1	CASSSWDSYEQYF	TGTGCCAGCAGTTCCTGGGACAGCTACGAGCAGTACTTC
TRBV12-3/TRBV12-4	TRBJ2-5	.	TRBD1	CASSRGRRTGDGETQYF	TGTGCCAGCAGTAGAGGCCGGAGGACAGGGGATGGCGAGACCCAGTACTTC